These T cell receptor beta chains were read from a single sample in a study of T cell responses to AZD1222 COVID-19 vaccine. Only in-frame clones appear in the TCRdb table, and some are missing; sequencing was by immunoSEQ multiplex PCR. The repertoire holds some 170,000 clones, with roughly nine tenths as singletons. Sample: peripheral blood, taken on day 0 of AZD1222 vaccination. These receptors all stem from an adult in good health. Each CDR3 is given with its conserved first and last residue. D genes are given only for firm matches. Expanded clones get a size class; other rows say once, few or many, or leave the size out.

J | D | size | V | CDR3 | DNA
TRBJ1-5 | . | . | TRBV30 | CAWSVPAGLDQPQHF | TGTGCCTGGAGTGTCCCGGCAGGGCTGGATCAGCCCCAGCATTTT
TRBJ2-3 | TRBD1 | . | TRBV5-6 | CASSYQQGASTDTQYF | TGTGCCAGCAGCTATCAACAGGGGGCGAGCACAGATACGCAGTATTTT
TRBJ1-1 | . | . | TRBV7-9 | CASSFTEAFF | TGTGCCAGCAGCTTCACTGAAGCTTTCTTT
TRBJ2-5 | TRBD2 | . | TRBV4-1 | CASSQGGGVGETQYF | TGCGCCAGCAGCCAAGGGGGAGGGGTAGGGGAGACCCAGTACTTC
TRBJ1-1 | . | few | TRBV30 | CAWSARENTEAFF | TGTGCCTGGAGCGCACGGGAGAACACTGAAGCTTTCTTT
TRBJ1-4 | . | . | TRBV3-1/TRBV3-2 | CASSQEPARDEKLFF | TGTGCCAGCAGCCAAGAGCCAGCTCGGGATGAAAAACTGTTTTTT
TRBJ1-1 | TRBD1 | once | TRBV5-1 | CASSLAGQGATEAFF | TGCGCCAGCAGCTTGGCCGGACAGGGGGCAACTGAAGCTTTCTTT
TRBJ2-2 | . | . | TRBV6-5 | CASGNTGELFF | TGTGCCAGCGGGAACACCGGGGAGCTGTTTTTT
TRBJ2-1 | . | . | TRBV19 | CASSGERGGPSYNEQFF | TGTGCCAGTAGTGGGGAGAGAGGCGGGCCTTCCTACAATGAGCAGTTCTTC
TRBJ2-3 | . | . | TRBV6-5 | CASSYNSESDTQYF | TGTGCCAGCAGTTACAACTCGGAGTCGGATACGCAGTATTTT
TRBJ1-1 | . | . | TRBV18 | CASSAGLTEAFF | TGTGCCAGCTCCGCAGGGCTCACTGAAGCTTTCTTT
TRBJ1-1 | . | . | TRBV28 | CASSLLGNTEAFF | TGTGCCAGCAGTTTATTGGGGAACACTGAAGCTTTCTTT
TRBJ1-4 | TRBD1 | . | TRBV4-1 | CASSQAGTGDEKLFF | TGCGCCAGCAGCCAAGCCGGGACAGGGGATGAAAAACTGTTTTTT
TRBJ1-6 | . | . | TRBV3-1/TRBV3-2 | CASSLAGNNSPLHF | TGTGCCAGCAGCCTCGCGGGCAATAATTCACCCCTCCACTTT
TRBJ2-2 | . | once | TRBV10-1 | CASRSANTGELFF | TGCGCCAGCAGGAGCGCCAACACCGGGGAGCTGTTTTTT
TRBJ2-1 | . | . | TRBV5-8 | CASSLEGGPVSYNEQFF | TGTGCCAGCAGCTTAGAGGGCGGGCCTGTCTCCTACAATGAGCAGTTCTTC
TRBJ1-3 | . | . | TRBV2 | CASSARDPLSDTGGNTIYF | TGTGCCAGCAGTGCAAGGGACCCGCTTTCGGACACGGGGGGAAACACCATATATTTT
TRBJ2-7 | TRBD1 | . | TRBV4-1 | CASSQGTGNYEQYF | TGCGCCAGCAGCCAAGGGACAGGAAACTACGAGCAGTACTTC
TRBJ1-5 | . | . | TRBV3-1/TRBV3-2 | CASSQAGSGNQPQHF | TGTGCCAGCAGCCAAGCAGGGTCTGGCAATCAGCCCCAGCATTTT
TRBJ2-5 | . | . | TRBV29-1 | CSVEDWWVARGETQYF | TGCAGCGTTGAAGATTGGTGGGTTGCGCGCGGGGAGACCCAGTACTTC
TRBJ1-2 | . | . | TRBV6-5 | CASSLDTTRNGYTF | TGTGCCAGCAGTCTGGACACCACTAGGAATGGCTACACCTTC
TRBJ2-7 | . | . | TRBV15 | CATSSTGTLVGQYF | TGTGCCACCAGCTCTACCGGGACCCTCGTTGGGCAGTACTTC
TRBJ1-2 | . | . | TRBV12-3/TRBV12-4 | CASSTQGNSGYTF | TGTGCCAGCAGTACACAGGGTAATAGTGGCTACACCTTC